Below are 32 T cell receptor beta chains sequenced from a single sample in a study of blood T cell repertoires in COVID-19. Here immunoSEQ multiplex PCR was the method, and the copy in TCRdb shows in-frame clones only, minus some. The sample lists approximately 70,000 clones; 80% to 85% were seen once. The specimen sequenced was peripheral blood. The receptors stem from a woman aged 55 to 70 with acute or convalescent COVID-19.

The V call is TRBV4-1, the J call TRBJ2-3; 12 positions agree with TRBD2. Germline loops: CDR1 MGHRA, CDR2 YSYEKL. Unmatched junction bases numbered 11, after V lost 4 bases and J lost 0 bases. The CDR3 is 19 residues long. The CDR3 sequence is CASSPSPGLAGPSTDTQYF. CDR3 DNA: TGCGCCAGCAGCCCTTCGCCAGGACTAGCGGGACCTAGCACAGATACGCAGTATTTT.

CDR3 loop: CASSAGQNSFTNYGYTF. In nucleotides, the CDR3 is TGTGCCAGCAGCGCGGGACAGAACTCCTTTACTAACTATGGCTACACCTTC. This sequence joins TRBV5-5 and TRBJ1-2, with TRBD1 matching over 7 bases. V trimming: 4 bases; J trimming: 0 bases; junction bases outside the gene matches: 12. CDR1 is SGHKS, CDR2 YYEKEE, per germline (reference sequence). The CDR3 totals 17 residues.

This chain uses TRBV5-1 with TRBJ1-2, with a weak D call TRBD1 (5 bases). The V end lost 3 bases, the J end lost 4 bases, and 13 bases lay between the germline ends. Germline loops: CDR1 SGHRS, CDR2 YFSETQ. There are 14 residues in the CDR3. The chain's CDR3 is CASSSSGGPYGYTF. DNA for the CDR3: TGCGCCAGCAGCTCGTCCGGGGGACCCTATGGCTACACCTTC.

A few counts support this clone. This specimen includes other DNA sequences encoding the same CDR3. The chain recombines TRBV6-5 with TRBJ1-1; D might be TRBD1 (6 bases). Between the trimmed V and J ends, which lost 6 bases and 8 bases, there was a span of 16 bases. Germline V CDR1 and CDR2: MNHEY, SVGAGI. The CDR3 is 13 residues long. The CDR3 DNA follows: TGTGCCAGCAGCCTCGGGGGGCCGGCGGAAGCTTTCTTT. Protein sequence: CASSLGGPAEAFF.

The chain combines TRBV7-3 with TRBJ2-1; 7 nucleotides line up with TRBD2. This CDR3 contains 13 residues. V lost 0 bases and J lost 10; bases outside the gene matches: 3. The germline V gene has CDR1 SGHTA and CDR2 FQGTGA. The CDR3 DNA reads TGTGCCAGCAGCTTAACTAGCGGGCGCGAGCAGTTCTTC. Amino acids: CASSLTSGREQFF.

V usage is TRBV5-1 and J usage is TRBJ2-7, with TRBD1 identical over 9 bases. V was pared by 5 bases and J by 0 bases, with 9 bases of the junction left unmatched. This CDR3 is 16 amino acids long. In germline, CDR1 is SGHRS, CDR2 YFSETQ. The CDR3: CASSYQPGQGSYEQYF. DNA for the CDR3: TGCGCCAGCAGTTACCAACCGGGACAGGGCTCCTACGAGCAGTACTTC.

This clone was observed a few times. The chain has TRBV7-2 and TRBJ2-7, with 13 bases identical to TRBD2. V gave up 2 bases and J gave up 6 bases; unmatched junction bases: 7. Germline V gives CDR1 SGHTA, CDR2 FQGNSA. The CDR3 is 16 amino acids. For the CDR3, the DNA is TGTGCCAGCAGCTTAATCGGGACTAGCGGGGCTTTCGAGCAGTACTTC. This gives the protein CASSLIGTSGAFEQYF.

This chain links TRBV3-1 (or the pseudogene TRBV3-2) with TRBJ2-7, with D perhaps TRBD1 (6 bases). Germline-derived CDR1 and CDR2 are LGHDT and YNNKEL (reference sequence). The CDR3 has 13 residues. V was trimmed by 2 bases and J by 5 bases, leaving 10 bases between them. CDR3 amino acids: CASSQISGDEQYF. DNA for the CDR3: TGTGCCAGCAGCCAAATCTCAGGGGACGAGCAGTACTTC.

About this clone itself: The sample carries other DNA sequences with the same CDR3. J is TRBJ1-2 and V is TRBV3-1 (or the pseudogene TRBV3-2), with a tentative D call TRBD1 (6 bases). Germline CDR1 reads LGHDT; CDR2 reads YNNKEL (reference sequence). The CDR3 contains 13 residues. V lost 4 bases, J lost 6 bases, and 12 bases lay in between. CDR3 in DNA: TGTGCCAGCAGCCCTCAGGGGATGGATGGCTACACCTTC. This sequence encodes CASSPQGMDGYTF.

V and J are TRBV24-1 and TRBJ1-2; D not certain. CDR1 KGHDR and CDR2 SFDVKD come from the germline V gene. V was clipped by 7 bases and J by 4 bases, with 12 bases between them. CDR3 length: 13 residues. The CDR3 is CATREGSGYGYTF. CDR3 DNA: TGTGCCACCAGGGAGGGTAGCGGCTATGGCTACACCTTC.

The CDR3 DNA sequence: TGTGCCAGCAGCGTTACTAGCGGGGGGGCCCCAGATACGCAGTATTTT. Translation: CASSVTSGGAPDTQYF. The chain links TRBV9 to TRBJ2-3; TRBD2 agrees at 13 bases. After removal of 2 bases from V and 4 bases from J, the junction contained 4 bases not matched to a gene. Germline assignment: CDR1 SGDLS and CDR2 YYNGEE. The CDR3 totals 16 residues.

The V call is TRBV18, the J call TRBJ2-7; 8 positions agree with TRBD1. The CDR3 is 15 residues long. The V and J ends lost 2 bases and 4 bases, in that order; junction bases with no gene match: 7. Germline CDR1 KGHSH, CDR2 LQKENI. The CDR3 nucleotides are TGTGCCAGCTCACCAGAACCCGGACAGGGTTACGAGCAGTACTTC. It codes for CASSPEPGQGYEQYF.

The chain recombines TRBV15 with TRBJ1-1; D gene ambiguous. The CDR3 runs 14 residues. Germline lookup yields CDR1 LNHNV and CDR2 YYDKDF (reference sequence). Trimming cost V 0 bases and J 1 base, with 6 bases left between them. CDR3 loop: CATSRDRWNTEAFF. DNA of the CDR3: TGTGCCACCAGCAGAGATCGGTGGAACACTGAAGCTTTCTTT.

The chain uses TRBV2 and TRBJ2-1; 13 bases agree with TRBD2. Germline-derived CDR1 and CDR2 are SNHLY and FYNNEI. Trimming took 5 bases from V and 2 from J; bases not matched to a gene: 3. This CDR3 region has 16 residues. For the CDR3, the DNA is TGTGCCAGCAGTACCGGGACTAGCGGGGCCTACAATGAGCAGTTCTTC. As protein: CASSTGTSGAYNEQFF.

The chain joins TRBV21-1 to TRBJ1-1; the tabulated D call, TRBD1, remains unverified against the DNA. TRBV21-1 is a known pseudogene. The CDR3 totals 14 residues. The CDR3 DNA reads TGTGCCAGCAGCAAAGGTGTCATGAACACTGAAGCTTTCTTT. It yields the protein CASSKGVMNTEAFF.

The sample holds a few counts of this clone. CDR3 coding DNA: TGTGCCAGCAAGGTAGCGGGGGGGCCATACAATGAGCAGTTCTTC. Its translation: CASKVAGGPYNEQFF. The chain carries TRBV5-5 and TRBJ2-1; TRBD2 agrees at 11 bases. The CDR3 is made up of 15 amino acids. Germline V gene lookup returns CDR1 SGHKS and CDR2 YYEKEE (reference sequence). The V and J ends lost 6 bases and 4 bases, in that order; junction bases with no gene match: 6.

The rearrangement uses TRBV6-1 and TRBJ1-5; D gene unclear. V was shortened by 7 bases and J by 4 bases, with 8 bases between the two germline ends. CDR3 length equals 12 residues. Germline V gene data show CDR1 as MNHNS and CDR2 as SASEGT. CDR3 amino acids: CASKAGNQPQHF. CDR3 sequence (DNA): TGTGCCAGCAAGGCGGGAAATCAGCCCCAGCATTTT.

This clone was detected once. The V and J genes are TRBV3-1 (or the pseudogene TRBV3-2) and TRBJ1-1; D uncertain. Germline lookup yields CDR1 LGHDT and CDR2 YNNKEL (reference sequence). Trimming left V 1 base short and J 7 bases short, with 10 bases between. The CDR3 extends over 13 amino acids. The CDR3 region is CASSQAGVGEAFF. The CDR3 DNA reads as TGTGCCAGCAGCCAAGCCGGGGTTGGTGAAGCTTTCTTT.

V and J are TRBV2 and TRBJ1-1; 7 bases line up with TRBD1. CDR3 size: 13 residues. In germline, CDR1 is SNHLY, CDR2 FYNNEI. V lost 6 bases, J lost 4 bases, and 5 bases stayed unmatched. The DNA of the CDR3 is TGTGCCAGCAGCTCAGGGACAGCCACTGAAGCTTTCTTT. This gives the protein CASSSGTATEAFF.

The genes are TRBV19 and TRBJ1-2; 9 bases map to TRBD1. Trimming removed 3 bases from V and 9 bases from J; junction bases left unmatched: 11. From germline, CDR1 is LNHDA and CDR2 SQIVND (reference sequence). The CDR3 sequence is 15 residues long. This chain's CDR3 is CASSILRTGERSYTF. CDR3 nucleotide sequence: TGTGCCAGTAGTATCCTCCGGACAGGGGAAAGAAGCTACACCTTC. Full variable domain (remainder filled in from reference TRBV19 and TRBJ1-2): DGGITQSPKYLFRKEGQNVTLSCEQNLNHDAMYWYRQDPGQGLRLIYYSQIVNDFQKGDIAEGYSVSREKKESFPLTVTSAQKNPTAFYLCASSILRTGERSYTFGSGTRLTVV.

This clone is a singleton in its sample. CDR3 nucleotides: TGTGCCACCAGCAGAGAGGGGGGGGCCTACGAGCAGTACTTC. Amino acids: CATSREGGAYEQYF. The chain uses TRBV15 and TRBJ2-7; TRBD2 aligns across 7 bases. Germline values: CDR1 LNHNV, CDR2 YYDKDF (reference sequence). This CDR3 spans 14 amino acids. The ends lost 0 bases at V and 2 bases at J; junction bases unmatched: 1.

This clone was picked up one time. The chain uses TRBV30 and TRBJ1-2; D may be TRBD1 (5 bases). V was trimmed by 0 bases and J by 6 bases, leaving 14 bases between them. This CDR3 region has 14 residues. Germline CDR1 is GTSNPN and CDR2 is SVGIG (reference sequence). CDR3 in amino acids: CAWSVPAGLDGYTF. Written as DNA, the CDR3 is TGTGCCTGGAGTGTACCGGCAGGGCTGGATGGCTACACCTTC.

CDR3 in DNA: TGTGCCAGCAGCTCTCGGACAGGGGGCACAGGAGGCTACACCTTC. Translation: CASSSRTGGTGGYTF. V and J are TRBV7-2 and TRBJ1-2; TRBD1 matches 11 bases. Trimming at V came to 4 bases and at J to 8 bases, leaving 9 bases not matched to a gene. Per germline, CDR1 SGHTA and CDR2 FQGNSA. This CDR3 region has 15 residues.

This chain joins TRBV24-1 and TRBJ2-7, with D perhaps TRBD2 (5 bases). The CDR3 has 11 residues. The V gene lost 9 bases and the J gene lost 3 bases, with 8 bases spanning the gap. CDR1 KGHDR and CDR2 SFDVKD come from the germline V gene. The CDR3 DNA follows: TGTGCCACCTCCGCGGGCTACGAGCAGTACTTC. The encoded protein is CATSAGYEQYF.

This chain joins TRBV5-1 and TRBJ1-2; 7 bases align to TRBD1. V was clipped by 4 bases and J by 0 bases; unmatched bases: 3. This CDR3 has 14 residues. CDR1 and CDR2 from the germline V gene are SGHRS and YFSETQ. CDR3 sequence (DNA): TGCGCCAGCAGCGGCGGACAGGCTAACTATGGCTACACCTTC. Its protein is CASSGGQANYGYTF.

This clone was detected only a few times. The CDR3 region is CASSYRTGEVNEQFF. As DNA, the CDR3 is TGTGCCAGCAGCTATCGGACAGGGGAGGTAAATGAGCAGTTCTTC. The chain carries TRBV11-2 and TRBJ2-1; 9 bases align to TRBD1. CDR1 SGHAT and CDR2 FQNNGV come from the germline V gene. V was pared by 4 bases and J by 7 bases, with 8 bases of the junction left unmatched. The CDR3 is made up of 15 amino acids.

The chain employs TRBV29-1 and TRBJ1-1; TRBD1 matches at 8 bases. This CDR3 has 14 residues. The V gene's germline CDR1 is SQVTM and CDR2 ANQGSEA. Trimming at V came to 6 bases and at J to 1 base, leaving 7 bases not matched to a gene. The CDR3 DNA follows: TGCAGCGTGGCACAAGGACAGGGGAACACTGAAGCTTTCTTT. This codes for CSVAQGQGNTEAFF. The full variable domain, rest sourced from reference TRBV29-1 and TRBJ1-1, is SAVISQKPSRDICQRGTSLTIQCQVDSQVTMMFWYRQQPGQSLTLIATANQGSEATYESGFVIDKFPISRPNLTFSTLTVSNMSPEDSSIYLCSVAQGQGNTEAFFGQGTRLTVV.

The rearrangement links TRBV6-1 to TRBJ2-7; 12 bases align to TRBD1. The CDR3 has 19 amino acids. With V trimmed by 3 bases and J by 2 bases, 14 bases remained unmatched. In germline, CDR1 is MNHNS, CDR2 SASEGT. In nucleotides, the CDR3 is TGTGCCAGCAGTGATACGTTGGGGACAGGGGGCGGTGGGACCTACGAGCAGTACTTC. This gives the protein CASSDTLGTGGGGTYEQYF.

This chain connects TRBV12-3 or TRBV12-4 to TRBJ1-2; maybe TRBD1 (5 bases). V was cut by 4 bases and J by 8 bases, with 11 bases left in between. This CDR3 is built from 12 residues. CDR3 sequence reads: CASSSDNRGYTF. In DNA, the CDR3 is TGTGCCAGCAGTTCGGACAATCGAGGCTACACCTTC.

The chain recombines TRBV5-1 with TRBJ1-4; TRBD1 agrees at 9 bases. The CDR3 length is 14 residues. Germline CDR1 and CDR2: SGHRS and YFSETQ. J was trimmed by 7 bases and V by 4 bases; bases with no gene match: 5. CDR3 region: CASSPGTGTEKLFF. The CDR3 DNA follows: TGCGCCAGCAGCCCCGGGACAGGGACTGAAAAACTGTTTTTT.

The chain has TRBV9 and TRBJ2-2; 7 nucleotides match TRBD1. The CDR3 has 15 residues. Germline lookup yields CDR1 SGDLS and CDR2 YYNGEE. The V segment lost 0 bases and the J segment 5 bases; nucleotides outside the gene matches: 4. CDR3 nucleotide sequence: TGTGCCAGCAGCGTAGAGGGACAGCGAACCGGGGAGCTGTTTTTT. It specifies CASSVEGQRTGELFF.

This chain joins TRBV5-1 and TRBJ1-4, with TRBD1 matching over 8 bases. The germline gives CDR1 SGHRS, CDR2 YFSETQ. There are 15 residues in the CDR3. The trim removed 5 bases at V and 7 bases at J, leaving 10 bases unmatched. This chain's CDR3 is CASRKTGTGVEKLFF. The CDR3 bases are TGCGCCAGCAGGAAGACCGGGACAGGTGTTGAAAAACTGTTTTTT.